A selection of T cell receptor beta chains follows, all from one sample in a study of neurological immune-mediated disorders. TCRdb independently ran MiXCR on the 5' RACE reads; one entry per CDR3 protein. The sample yields over 25,000 distinct CDR3 sequences, around 10% seen once. The sample taken for sequencing was PBMCs. All receptors come from a man aged 55 to 69 in good health. CDR3s include the opening cysteine and the closing phenylalanine or tryptophan. A D gene is named only where the DNA matches it firmly. Size values are once, few and many counts, or a class for expanded clones, and some rows have none.

D	V	J	size	length	DNA	CDR3
.	TRBV15	TRBJ2-5	many	16	TGTGCCACCAGCAAGGGTCCTACTGGGCTGGAGGAGACCCAGTACTTC	CATSKGPTGLEETQYF
.	TRBV6-1	TRBJ1-6	.	13	TGTGCCAGCAGCGTTTCGACTGTGTCACCCCTCCACTTT	CASSVSTVSPLHF
TRBD2	TRBV12-3/TRBV12-4	TRBJ2-1	many	16	TGTGCCAGCAGTTTATCTCTTGCGGGAGGTAGCGATGAGCAGTTCTTC	CASSLSLAGGSDEQFF
TRBD1	TRBV2	TRBJ2-7	.	11	TGTGCCGGCGGACAGGCCTACGAGCAGTACTTC	CAGGQAYEQYF
TRBD2	TRBV20-1	TRBJ2-1	many	13	TGCAGTGCCGGGACTAGCGGGAGGGCTGAGCAGTTCTTC	CSAGTSGRAEQFF
.	TRBV29-1	TRBJ2-5	medium-sized	13	TGCAGCGTTGCGCCAACAGGTGAAGAGACCCAGTACTTC	CSVAPTGEETQYF
.	TRBV28	TRBJ1-5	medium-sized	15	TGTGCCAGCAGTCCGCGGACCTTTGGCAATCAGCCCCAGCATTTT	CASSPRTFGNQPQHF
.	TRBV20-1	TRBJ1-2	medium-sized	13	TGCAGTGCTAGAGTCGCACAGAACTATGGCTACACCTTC	CSARVAQNYGYTF
.	TRBV24-1	TRBJ2-2	many	15	TGTGCCACCAGTGATTTCTCAGGGTCTGCCGGGGAGCTGTTTTTT	CATSDFSGSAGELFF
.	TRBV5-1	TRBJ2-7	many	13	TGCGCCAGCAGCTTGGGGCCAGGTTCCGAGCAGTACTTC	CASSLGPGSEQYF
.	TRBV7-8	TRBJ1-3	many	14	TGTGCCAGCCGAAAGGACCGCTCTGGAAACACCATATATTTT	CASRKDRSGNTIYF
.	TRBV6-2/TRBV6-3	TRBJ1-4	many	16	TGTGCCAGCAGCCCCCGCCGGGTGGCTAGGAATGAAAAACTGTTTTTT	CASSPRRVARNEKLFF
.	TRBV10-2	TRBJ1-4	many	14	TGCGCCAGCAGTGAGCGGCGTCTTAGTGAAAAACTGTTTTTT	CASSERRLSEKLFF
TRBD2	TRBV5-1	TRBJ2-2	many	19	TGCGCCAGCAGCCTAGACAGGGTGCGACTAGCGGTGAACACCGGGGAGCTGTTTTTT	CASSLDRVRLAVNTGELFF
.	TRBV11-2	TRBJ2-5	.	14	TGTGCCAGCAGCCCTCCGGGGGCCGGGGAGACCCAGTACTTC	CASSPPGAGETQYF
.	TRBV20-1	TRBJ1-3	many	12	TGCAGTGCTAGAGACCCTTTTTACACCATATATTTT	CSARDPFYTIYF
TRBD1	TRBV11-2	TRBJ2-1	many	19	TGTGCCAGCAGCTCCTTATATAAATCGACAGGGGGCGAGGCGAATGAGCAGTTCTTC	CASSSLYKSTGGEANEQFF
TRBD2	TRBV11-2	TRBJ2-7	few	15	TGTGCCAGCAGCTTAGTGATGGGACTAGCTTACGAGCAGTACTTC	CASSLVMGLAYEQYF
.	TRBV7-2	TRBJ2-3	many	14	TGTGCCAGCAGCTTGGGGCCGAGCACAGATACGCAGTATTTT	CASSLGPSTDTQYF
.	TRBV5-4	TRBJ2-7	.	14	TGTGCCAGCAGCTTGTATTCGTCCCAGTACGAGCAGTACTTC	CASSLYSSQYEQYF
.	TRBV7-2	TRBJ2-7	many	15	TGTGCCAGCAGCCGCCCGGAGATGATAGCCTACGAGCAGTACTTC	CASSRPEMIAYEQYF
TRBD2	TRBV4-3	TRBJ2-3	many	16	TGCGCCAGCAGCCAAGATCTAGCGGGAGTGGAAGATACGCAGTATTTT	CASSQDLAGVEDTQYF
.	TRBV12-3/TRBV12-4	TRBJ2-1	many	15	TGTGCCAGCAGCCCGCTCTTATTTAACCACAATGAGCAGTTCTTC	CASSPLLFNHNEQFF
.	TRBV11-3	TRBJ2-7	many	16	TGTGCCAGCAGTGACCCCGGTGGTGGCGGTTCCTACGAGCAGTACTTC	CASSDPGGGGSYEQYF
.	TRBV5-6	TRBJ2-7	many	13	TGTGCCAGCAGCTTGTGGCACCTCTACGAGCAGTACTTC	CASSLWHLYEQYF
TRBD2	TRBV7-8	TRBJ2-3	many	15	TGTGCCAGCAGCTTTACTAGCGGGGAGACAGATACGCAGTATTTT	CASSFTSGETDTQYF
.	TRBV20-1	TRBJ2-7	many	13	TGCAGTGCTAGAGATTGGGAGGCAGGGGAGCAGTACTTC	CSARDWEAGEQYF
TRBD2	TRBV7-8	TRBJ2-1	many	19	TGTGCCAGCAGCCCTCGGACTAGCGGGGGGCAAAGCTCCTACAATGAGCAGTTCTTC	CASSPRTSGGQSSYNEQFF
.	TRBV5-5	TRBJ1-1	many	15	TGTGCCAGCAGCTTGGTTACCGCCGGGTTCACTGAAGCTTTCTTT	CASSLVTAGFTEAFF
.	TRBV9	TRBJ2-7	many	14	TGTGCCAGCAGCACAAGCGGGACAGCATACGAGCAGTACTTC	CASSTSGTAYEQYF
TRBD1	TRBV10-2	TRBJ1-2	many	14	TGCGCCAGCAGTGAAGGGCAGGGGGCTAGGGGCTACACCTTC	CASSEGQGARGYTF
.	TRBV5-1	TRBJ2-5	medium-sized	15	TGCGCCAGCAGCCAGCTTGAGAGGGGCCAAGAGACCCAGTACTTC	CASSQLERGQETQYF
TRBD1	TRBV4-3	TRBJ1-3	medium-sized	20	TGCGCCAGCAGCCAGAGTAGGGTAGCAGGGGGGTCCGCCGCTGGAAACACCATATATTTT	CASSQSRVAGGSAAGNTIYF
.	TRBV7-9	TRBJ1-1	many	13	TGTGCCAGCAGCTTAGAAGGGGGCACTGAAGCTTTCTTT	CASSLEGGTEAFF
.	TRBV7-8	TRBJ2-6	many	15	TGTGCCAGCCCGCGACAGGGACTTGGGGCCAACGTCCTGACTTTC	CASPRQGLGANVLTF
.	TRBV7-2	TRBJ2-1	many	13	TGTGCCAGCAGCTTAGACCCGTTGGATGAGCAGTTCTTC	CASSLDPLDEQFF
TRBD1	TRBV20-1	TRBJ2-7	many	11	TGCAGTGCCGTCGGGACAGCCGAGCAGTACTTC	CSAVGTAEQYF
.	TRBV7-9	TRBJ2-5	many	16	TGTGCCAGCAGCCCGACCAGAACTGCGTACCAAGAGACCCAGTACTTC	CASSPTRTAYQETQYF
TRBD2	TRBV7-8	TRBJ2-3	medium-sized	15	TGTGCCAGCAGCTTAGTTCTAGCGGGACCAGATACGCAGTATTTT	CASSLVLAGPDTQYF
.	TRBV4-3	TRBJ2-2	medium-sized	16	TGCGCCAGCAGCCAAGAGGCCGGCGCGAACACCGGGGAGCTGTTTTTT	CASSQEAGANTGELFF
TRBD2	TRBV18	TRBJ2-1	many	14	TGTGCCAGCTCGCGGGGGGGCCCGAACAATGAGCAGTTCTTC	CASSRGGPNNEQFF
.	TRBV6-6	TRBJ2-2	many	14	TGTGCCAGCAGATCGGGAGTCCAGACCGGGGAGCTGTTTTTT	CASRSGVQTGELFF
TRBD1	TRBV7-2	TRBJ1-2	many	12	TGTGCCAGCAACGTGGGACAGGGTGGCTACACCTTC	CASNVGQGGYTF